The following is a T cell receptor beta chain sequence with its context. The data are from a study of blood T cell repertoires in COVID-19. The wider study: The United States, Italy and Spain were the sources of the acute and convalescent COVID-19 samples.

V shed 3 bases and J shed 4 bases, with 21 bases lying between them. CDR3 length: 17 amino acids. The germline V gene encodes CDR1 SGHTA and CDR2 FQGNSA. Participant age was about 18 to 100 years, and participants resided in about two dozen US areas. Assignments of participants to cohorts depended upon their own reported clinical history. Original data processing: Reference gene primer amplification gave estimated nucleated cell counts. Clones were read by immunoSEQ multiplex PCR, and TCRdb kept only the in-frame ones, dropping some. That table is the source of V, J and clone size, and D and trimming were worked out from the DNA. The profile shows hundreds of thousands of clones, roughly 89% of them singletons.

V usage is TRBV7-2 and J usage is TRBJ1-2; weak D call: TRBD1 (5 bases). The sequenced sample consisted of PBMCs or T cells enriched from blood (not recorded which). This receptor was obtained from a young woman with acute COVID-19. CDR3 amino acids: CASSFLGSGAGLYGYTF. The CDR3 DNA follows: TGTGCCAGCAGCTTTCTGGGCTCTGGGGCAGGGCTCTATGGCTACACCTTC. The full variable domain, completed using reference TRBV7-2 and TRBJ1-2, is GAGVSQSPSNKVTEKGKDVELRCDPISGHTALYWYRQSLGQGLEFLIYFQGNSAPDKSGLPSDRFSAERTGGSVSTLTIQRTQQEDSAVYLCASSFLGSGAGLYGYTFGSGTRLTVV.